This passage covers 2 T cell receptor beta chains from one sample sequenced in a study of post-analysis software for immune sequencing data. Carried by the TCR beta cDNA libraries were unique molecular identifiers. Each CDR3 protein is one row after TCRdb ran MiXCR on the PCR reads. The sample yields approximately 730,000 distinct CDR3 sequences, 35% to 55% seen once. Whole-study results and caveats: TRBV5-6, TRBV5-1 and TRBV20-1 were among roughly five TRBV segments more frequent in patients than controls.

Their target antigens are unknown. Source material: blood. These receptors all stem from a girl between 10 and 17 years old with multiple sclerosis.

The chain employs TRBV16 and TRBJ2-3, with 7 nucleotides matching TRBD1. The V and J ends lost 5 bases and 3 bases, in that order; junction bases with no gene match: 8. CDR3 length: 15 residues. Germline V gene sequence: CDR1 KGHSY, CDR2 FQNENV. CDR3 nucleotides: TGTGCCAGCAGCTCCACGACAGGGTCTACAGATACGCAGTATTTT. Amino acid sequence: CASSSTTGSTDTQYF.

The CDR3 sequence is CASSNAGTAEPWGQETQYF. CDR3 sequence (DNA): TGTGCCAGCAGCAACGCCGGGACTGCGGAACCCTGGGGCCAAGAGACCCAGTACTTC. V gene TRBV5-5 combines with J gene TRBJ2-5; D is possibly TRBD2 (6 bases). Germline CDR1 SGHKS, CDR2 YYEKEE (reference sequence). The CDR3 consists of 19 residues. V lost 4 bases to trimming and J lost 1 base, with 26 bases between them.